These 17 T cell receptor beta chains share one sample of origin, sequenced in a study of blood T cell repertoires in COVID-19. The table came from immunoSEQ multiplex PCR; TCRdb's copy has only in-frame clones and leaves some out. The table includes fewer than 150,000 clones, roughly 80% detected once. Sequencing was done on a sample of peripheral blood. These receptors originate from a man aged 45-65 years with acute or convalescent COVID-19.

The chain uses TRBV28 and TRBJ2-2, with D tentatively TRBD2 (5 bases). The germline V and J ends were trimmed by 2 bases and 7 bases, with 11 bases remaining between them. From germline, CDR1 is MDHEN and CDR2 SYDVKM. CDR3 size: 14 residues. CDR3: CASSLDYRGGELFF. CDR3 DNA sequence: TGTGCCAGCAGTTTAGACTACCGGGGCGGGGAGCTGTTTTTT.

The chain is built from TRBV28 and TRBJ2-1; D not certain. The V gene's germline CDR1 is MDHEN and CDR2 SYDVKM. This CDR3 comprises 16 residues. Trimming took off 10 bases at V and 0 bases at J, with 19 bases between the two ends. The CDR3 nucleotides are TGTGCCACCCTGTCCCCGATACAAATCTCCTACAATGAGCAGTTCTTC. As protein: CATLSPIQISYNEQFF.

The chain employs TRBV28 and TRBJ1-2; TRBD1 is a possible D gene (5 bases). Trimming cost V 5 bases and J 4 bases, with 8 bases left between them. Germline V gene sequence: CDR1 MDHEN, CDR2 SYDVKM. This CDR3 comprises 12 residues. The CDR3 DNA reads TGTGCCAGCAGTAACGGGGGCTATGGCTACACCTTC. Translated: CASSNGGYGYTF.

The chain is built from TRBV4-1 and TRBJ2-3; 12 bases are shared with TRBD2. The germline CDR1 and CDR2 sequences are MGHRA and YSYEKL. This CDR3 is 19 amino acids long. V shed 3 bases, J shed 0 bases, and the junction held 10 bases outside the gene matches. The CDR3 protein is CASSQGLAGIVTSTDTQYF. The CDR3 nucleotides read TGCGCCAGCAGCCAGGGACTAGCGGGCATAGTAACTAGCACAGATACGCAGTATTTT.

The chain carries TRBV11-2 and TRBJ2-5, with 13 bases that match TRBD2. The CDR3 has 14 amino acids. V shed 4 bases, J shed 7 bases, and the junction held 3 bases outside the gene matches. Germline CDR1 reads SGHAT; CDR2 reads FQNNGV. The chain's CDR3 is CASSSRTSGGTQYF. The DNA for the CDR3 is TGTGCCAGCAGCTCGCGGACTAGCGGGGGGACCCAGTACTTC.

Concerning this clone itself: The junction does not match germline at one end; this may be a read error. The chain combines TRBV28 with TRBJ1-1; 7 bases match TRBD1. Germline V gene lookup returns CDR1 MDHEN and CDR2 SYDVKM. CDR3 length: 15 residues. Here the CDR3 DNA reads TGTGCCAGCAGTTTACTCATCAGGGGGAACTCTGAAGCTTTCTTT. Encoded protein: CASSLLIRGNSEAFF.

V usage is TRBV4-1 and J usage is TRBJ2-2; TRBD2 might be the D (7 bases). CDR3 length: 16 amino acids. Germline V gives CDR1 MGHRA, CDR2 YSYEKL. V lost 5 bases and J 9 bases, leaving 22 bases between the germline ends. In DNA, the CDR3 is TGCGCCAGCAGCATAGGAGGGAGGGGGTCGATAAGGGAGCTGTTTTTT. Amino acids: CASSIGGRGSIRELFF.

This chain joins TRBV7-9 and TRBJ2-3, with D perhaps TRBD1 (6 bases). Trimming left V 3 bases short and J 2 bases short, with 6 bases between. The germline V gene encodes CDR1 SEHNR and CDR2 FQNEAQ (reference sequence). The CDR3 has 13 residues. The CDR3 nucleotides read TGTGCCAGCAGCTTGGGGGCCACAGATACGCAGTATTTT. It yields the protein CASSLGATDTQYF.

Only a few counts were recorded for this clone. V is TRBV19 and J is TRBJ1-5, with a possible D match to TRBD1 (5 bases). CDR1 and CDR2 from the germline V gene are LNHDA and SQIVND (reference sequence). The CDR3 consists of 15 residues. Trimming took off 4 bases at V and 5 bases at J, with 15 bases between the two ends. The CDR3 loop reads CASSTQGVGYQPQHF. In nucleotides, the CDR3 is TGTGCCAGTAGTACCCAGGGTGTGGGATATCAGCCCCAGCATTTT.

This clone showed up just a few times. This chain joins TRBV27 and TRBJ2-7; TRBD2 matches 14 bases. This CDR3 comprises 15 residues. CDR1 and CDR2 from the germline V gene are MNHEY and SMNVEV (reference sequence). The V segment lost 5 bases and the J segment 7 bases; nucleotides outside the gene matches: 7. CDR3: CASSPGLAGGREQYF. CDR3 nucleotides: TGTGCCAGCAGTCCAGGACTAGCGGGAGGCCGGGAGCAGTACTTC.

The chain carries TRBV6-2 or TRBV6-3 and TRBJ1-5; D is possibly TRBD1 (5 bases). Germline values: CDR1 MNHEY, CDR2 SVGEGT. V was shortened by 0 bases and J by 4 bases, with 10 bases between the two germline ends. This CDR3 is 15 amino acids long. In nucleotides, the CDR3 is TGTGCCAGCAGTTACTCCGGGGGGGTAAATCAGCCCCAGCATTTT. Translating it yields CASSYSGGVNQPQHF.

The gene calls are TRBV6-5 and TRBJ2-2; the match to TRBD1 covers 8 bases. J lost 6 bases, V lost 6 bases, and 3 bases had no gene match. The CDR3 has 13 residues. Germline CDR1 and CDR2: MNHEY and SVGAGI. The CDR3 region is CASSRQGPGELFF. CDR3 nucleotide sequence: TGTGCCAGCAGCCGACAGGGGCCCGGGGAGCTGTTTTTT.

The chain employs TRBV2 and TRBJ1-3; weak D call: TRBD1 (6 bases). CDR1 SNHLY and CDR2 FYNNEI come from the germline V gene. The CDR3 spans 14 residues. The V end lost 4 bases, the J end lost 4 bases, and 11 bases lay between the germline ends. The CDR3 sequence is CASSVQGAGNTIYF. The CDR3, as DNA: TGTGCCAGCAGTGTACAGGGAGCGGGAAACACCATATATTTT.

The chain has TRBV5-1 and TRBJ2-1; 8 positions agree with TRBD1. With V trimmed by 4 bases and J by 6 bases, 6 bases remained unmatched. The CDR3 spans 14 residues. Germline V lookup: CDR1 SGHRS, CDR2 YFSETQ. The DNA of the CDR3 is TGCGCCAGCAGCACGGACAGGGAACTCAATGAGCAGTTCTTC. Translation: CASSTDRELNEQFF.

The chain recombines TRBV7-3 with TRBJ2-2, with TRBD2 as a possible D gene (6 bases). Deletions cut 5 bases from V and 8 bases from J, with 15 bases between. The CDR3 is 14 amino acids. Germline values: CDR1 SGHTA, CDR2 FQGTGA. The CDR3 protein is CASSPRGLVGELFF. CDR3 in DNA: TGTGCCAGCAGCCCGCGGGGTCTTGTGGGGGAGCTGTTTTTT. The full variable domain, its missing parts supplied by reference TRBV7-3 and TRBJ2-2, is GAGVSQTPSNKVTEKGKYVELRCDPISGHTALYWYRQSLGQGPEFLIYFQGTGAADDSGLPNDRFFAVRPEGSVSTLKIQRTERGDSAVYLCASSPRGLVGELFFGEGSRLTVL.

The CDR3 loop is CASSDGQVQETQYF. The CDR3 DNA sequence: TGCGCCAGCAGTGACGGACAGGTCCAAGAGACCCAGTACTTC. The V call is TRBV10-1, the J call TRBJ2-5; 7 bases agree with TRBD1. V lost 3 bases, J lost 1 base, and 2 bases stayed unmatched. This CDR3 contains 14 residues. Germline CDR1 reads WNHNN; CDR2 reads SYGVQD (reference sequence).

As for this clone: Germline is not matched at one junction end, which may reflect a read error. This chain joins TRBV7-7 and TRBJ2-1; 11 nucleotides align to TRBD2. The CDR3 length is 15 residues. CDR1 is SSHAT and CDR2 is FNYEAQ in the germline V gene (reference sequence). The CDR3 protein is CASSAGTSGYNEQFF. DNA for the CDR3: TGTGCTAGCAGCGCCGGGACTAGCGGATACAATGAGCAGTTCTTC.